This T cell receptor beta chain was observed in a study of blood T cell repertoires in COVID-19. About the research overall: Sample material is recorded as cDNA or gDNA derived from T cells, B-cell-depleted T cells, or PBMCs.

Generated by immunoSEQ multiplex PCR, the TCRdb table keeps only in-frame clones and is missing some. The profile shows hundreds of thousands of clones, 86% of them singletons. Participants came from some 26 US areas, aged roughly 18 to 95 years. Participant-reported clinical history was the basis for cohort assignment. Two negative PCRs, clearance, or symptom resolution had been documented for recovered Cohort 3 donors. CDR3 length: 17 amino acids. Between the trimmed V and J ends, which lost 4 bases and 7 bases, there was a span of 26 bases. Germline CDR1 is LNHDA and CDR2 is SQIVND (reference sequence).

This clonotype originated in a woman aged 50 to 60 who had recovered from COVID-19. Sample: PBMCs or T cells enriched from blood (not recorded which). The rearrangement links TRBV19 to TRBJ2-7, with D maybe TRBD2 (7 bases). CDR3 sequence reads: CASSRGGIRDTTVEQYF. The DNA of the CDR3 is TGTGCCAGTAGTAGGGGGGGCATCCGGGACACTACTGTGGAGCAGTACTTC.